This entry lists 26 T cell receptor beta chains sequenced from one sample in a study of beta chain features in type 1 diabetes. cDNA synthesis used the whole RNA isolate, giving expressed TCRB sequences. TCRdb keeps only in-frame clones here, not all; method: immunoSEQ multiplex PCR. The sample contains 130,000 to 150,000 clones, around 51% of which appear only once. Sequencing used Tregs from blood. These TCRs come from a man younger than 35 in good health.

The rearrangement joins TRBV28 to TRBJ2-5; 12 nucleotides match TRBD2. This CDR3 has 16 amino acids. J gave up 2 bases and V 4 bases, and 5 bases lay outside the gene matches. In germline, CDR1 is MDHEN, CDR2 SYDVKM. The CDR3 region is CASSSLGTSGQETQYF. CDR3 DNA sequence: TGTGCCAGCAGTTCCCTCGGGACTAGCGGGCAAGAGACCCAGTACTTC.

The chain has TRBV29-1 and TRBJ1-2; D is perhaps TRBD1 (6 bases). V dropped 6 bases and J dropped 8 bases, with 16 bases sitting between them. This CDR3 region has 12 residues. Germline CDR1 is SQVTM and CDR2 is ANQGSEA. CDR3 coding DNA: TGCAGCGTGGGACAAGAAAGAAAGGGCTACACCTTC. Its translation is CSVGQERKGYTF.

The CDR3 coding sequence is TGCAGCGTGAGTGGCAGGGTGGGCACCGGGGAGCTGTTTTTT. Translation: CSVSGRVGTGELFF. The chain uses TRBV29-1 and TRBJ2-2; D is possibly TRBD1 (5 bases). CDR3 length equals 14 residues. Germline V gene sequence: CDR1 SQVTM, CDR2 ANQGSEA. The V end was cut by 6 bases, the J end by 4 bases, with 15 bases between.

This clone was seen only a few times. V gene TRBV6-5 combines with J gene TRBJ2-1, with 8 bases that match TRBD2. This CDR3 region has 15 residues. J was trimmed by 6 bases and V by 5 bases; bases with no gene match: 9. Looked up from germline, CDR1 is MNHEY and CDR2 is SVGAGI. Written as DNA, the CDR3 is TGTGCCAGCAGTAACCCGGGACTAGTCGGCAATGAGCAGTTCTTC. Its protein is CASSNPGLVGNEQFF.

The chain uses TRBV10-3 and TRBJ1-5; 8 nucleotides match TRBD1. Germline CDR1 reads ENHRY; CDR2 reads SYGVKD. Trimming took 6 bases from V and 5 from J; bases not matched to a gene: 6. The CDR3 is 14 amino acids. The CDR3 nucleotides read TGTGCCATCAGGAGAGGACAGGGTGATCAGCCCCAGCATTTT. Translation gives CAIRRGQGDQPQHF.

The CDR3 protein is CASSQVPSGRSETQYF. The CDR3 nucleotides are TGCGCCAGCAGCCAAGTCCCTAGCGGGAGATCAGAGACCCAGTACTTC. This sequence joins TRBV4-3 and TRBJ2-5; 10 nucleotides line up with TRBD2. In germline, CDR1 is LGHNA, CDR2 YSLEER. Trimming removed 1 base from V and 4 bases from J; junction bases left unmatched: 6. The CDR3 runs to 16 residues.

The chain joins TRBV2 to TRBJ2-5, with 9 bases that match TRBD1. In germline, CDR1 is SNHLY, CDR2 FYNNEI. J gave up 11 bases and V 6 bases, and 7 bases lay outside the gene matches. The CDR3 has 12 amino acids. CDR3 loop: CASRGDRAVQYF. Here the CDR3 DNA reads TGTGCCAGCAGGGGGGACAGGGCGGTGCAGTACTTC.

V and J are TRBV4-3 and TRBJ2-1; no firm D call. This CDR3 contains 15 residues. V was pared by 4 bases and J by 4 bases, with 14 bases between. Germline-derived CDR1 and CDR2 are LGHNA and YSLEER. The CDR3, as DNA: TGCGCCAGCAGCCCTCAAGGCGGCGGTTACAATGAGCAGTTCTTC. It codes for CASSPQGGGYNEQFF.

The CDR3 nucleotides are TGTGCCAGCAGCTTTAAGGGACTAGCGGGAGTTTACAATGAGCAGTTCTTC. Amino acids: CASSFKGLAGVYNEQFF. The chain couples TRBV5-4 to TRBJ2-1; the match to TRBD2 covers 14 bases. CDR1 SGHNT and CDR2 YYREEE come from the germline V gene (reference sequence). The length of the CDR3 is 17 residues. J gave up 4 bases and V 2 bases, and 5 bases lay outside the gene matches.

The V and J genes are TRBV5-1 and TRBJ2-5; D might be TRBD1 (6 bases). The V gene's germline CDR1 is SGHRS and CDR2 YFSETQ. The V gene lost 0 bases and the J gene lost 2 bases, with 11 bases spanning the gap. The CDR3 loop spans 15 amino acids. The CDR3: CASSLGVGQQETQYF. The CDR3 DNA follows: TGCGCCAGCAGCTTGGGAGTTGGACAGCAAGAGACCCAGTACTTC.

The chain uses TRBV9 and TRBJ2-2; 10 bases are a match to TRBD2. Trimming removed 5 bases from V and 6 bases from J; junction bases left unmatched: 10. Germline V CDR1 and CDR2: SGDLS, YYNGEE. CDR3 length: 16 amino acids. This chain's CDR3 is CASRPGGGLASGELFF. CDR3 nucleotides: TGTGCCAGCAGGCCGGGAGGGGGACTAGCGTCCGGGGAGCTGTTTTTT.

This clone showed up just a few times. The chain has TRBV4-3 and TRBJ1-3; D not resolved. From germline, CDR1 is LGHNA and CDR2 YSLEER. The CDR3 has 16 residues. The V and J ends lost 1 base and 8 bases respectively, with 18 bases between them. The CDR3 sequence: CASSQGLLPSQDTIYF. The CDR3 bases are TGCGCCAGCAGCCAAGGGCTACTTCCCAGTCAGGACACCATATATTTT.

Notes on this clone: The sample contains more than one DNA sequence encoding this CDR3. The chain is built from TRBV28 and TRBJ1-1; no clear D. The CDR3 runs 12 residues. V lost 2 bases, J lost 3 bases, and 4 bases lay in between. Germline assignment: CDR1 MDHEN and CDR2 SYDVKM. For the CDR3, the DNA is TGTGCCAGCAGTTTAAGCTACACTGAAGCTTTCTTT. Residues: CASSLSYTEAFF.

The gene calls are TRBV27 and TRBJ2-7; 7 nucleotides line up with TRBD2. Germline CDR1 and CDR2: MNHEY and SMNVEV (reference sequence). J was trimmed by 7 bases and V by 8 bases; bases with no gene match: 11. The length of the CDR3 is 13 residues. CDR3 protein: CASDLRGWEEQYF. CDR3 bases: TGTGCCAGCGACTTGCGGGGGTGGGAAGAGCAGTACTTC.

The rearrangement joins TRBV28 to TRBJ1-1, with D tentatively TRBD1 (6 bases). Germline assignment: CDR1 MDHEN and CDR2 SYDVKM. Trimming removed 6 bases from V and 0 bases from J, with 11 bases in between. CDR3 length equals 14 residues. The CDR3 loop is CASRMAGVNTEAFF. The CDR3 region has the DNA TGTGCCAGCAGAATGGCAGGGGTGAACACTGAAGCTTTCTTT.

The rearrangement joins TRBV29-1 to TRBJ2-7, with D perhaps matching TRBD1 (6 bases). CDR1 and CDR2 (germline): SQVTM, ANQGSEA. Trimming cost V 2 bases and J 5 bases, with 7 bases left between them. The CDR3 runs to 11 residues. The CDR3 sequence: CSVETGNEQYF. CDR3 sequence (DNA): TGCAGCGTTGAAACAGGGAACGAGCAGTACTTC.

In DNA, the CDR3 is TGTGCCAGCAGCTTGGTGGGGGTGCGGGGTGAAGCTTTCTTT. This codes for CASSLVGVRGEAFF. The chain carries TRBV5-4 and TRBJ1-1; D is possibly TRBD1 (5 bases). The germline V and J ends were trimmed by 0 bases and 7 bases, with 13 bases remaining between them. Germline loops: CDR1 SGHNT, CDR2 YYREEE (reference sequence). The CDR3 is made up of 14 amino acids.

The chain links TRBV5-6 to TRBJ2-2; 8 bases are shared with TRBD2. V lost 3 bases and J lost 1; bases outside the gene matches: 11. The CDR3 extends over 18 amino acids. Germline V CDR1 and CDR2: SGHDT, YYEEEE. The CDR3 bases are TGTGCCAGCAGCTCAGGTGGGGGCGGGAGGCTGAACACCGGGGAGCTGTTTTTT. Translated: CASSSGGGGRLNTGELFF.

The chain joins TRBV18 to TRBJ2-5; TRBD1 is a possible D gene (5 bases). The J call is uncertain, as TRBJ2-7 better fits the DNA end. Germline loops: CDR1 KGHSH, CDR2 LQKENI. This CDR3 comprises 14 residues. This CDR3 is CASSPFPTVYEQYF. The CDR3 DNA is TGTGCCAGCTCACCGTTCCCGACAGTCTACGAGCAGTACTTC.

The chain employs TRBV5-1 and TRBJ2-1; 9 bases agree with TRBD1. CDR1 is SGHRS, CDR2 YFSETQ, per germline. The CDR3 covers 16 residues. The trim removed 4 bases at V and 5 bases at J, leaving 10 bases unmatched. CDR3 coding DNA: TGCGCCAGCAGCAGGCACCGGGACAGGGTTGACAATGAGCAGTTCTTC. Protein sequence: CASSRHRDRVDNEQFF.

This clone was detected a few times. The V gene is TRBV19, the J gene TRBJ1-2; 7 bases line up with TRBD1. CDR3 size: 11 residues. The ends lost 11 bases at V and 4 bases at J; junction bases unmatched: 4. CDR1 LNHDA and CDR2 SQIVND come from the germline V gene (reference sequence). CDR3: CALRDSYGYTF. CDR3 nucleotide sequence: TGTGCCCTCCGGGACAGCTATGGCTACACCTTC.

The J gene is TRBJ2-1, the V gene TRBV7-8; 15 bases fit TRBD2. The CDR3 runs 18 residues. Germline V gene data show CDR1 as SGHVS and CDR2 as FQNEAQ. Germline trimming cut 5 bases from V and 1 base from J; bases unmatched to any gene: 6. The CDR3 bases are TGTGCCAGCAGCCAGACCGGGACTAGCGGGAGGTCCTACAATGAGCAGTTCTTC. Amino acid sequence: CASSQTGTSGRSYNEQFF.

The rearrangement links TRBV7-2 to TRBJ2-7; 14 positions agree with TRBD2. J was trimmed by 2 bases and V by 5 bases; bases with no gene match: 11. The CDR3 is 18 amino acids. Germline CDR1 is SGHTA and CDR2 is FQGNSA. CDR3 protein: CASSQRGTSGSRTYEQYF. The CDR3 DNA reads TGTGCCAGCAGCCAGCGCGGGACTAGCGGGAGTAGAACCTACGAGCAGTACTTC.

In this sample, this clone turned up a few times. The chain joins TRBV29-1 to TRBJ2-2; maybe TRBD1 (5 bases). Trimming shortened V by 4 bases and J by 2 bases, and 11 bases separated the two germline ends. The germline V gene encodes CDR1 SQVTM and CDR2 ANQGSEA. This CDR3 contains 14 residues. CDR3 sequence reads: CSVGRQRNTGELFF. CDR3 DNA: TGCAGCGTTGGTCGACAGAGAAACACCGGGGAGCTGTTTTTT.

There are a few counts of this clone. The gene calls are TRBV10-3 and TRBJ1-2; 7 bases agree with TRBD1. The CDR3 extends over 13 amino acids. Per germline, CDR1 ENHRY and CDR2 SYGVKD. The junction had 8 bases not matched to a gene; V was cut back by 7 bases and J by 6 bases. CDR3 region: CAITKQGLHGYTF. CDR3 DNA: TGTGCCATCACCAAACAGGGGCTTCATGGCTACACCTTC.

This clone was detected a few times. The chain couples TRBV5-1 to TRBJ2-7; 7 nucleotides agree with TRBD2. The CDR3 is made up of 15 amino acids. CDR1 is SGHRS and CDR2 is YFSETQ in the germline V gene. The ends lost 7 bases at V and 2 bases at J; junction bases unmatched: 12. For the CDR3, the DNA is TGCGCCAGCCACCCTTCGGGGGGTACCCCCTACGAGCAGTACTTC. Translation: CASHPSGGTPYEQYF.